Sequencing of this T cell receptor (beta chain) was carried out in a study of shared clonotypes between healthy human individuals. Study-level information: The composition of the donors was a couple of women and a few men aged 18 to 49.

Here immunoSEQ multiplex PCR was the method, and the copy in TCRdb shows in-frame clones only, minus some. The sample carries about 460,000 clones, 70% to 80% recorded once. Notes on the study in general: Read depth was anticipated to influence clonotype sharing among donors.

All donors qualified as healthy HIV-negative adults and had experienced no recent acute infections or vaccinations. Genomic DNA for unsorted samples was obtained from tens of millions of PBMCs. For this clone: Its specificity is not known.

Trimming at V came to 5 bases and at J to 5 bases, leaving 7 bases not matched to a gene. The germline V gene has CDR1 WNHNN and CDR2 SYGVQD (reference sequence). The CDR3 covers 14 residues. The clonotype originates from a woman aged 40 to 50 in good health. Some clones in this sample may be carry-over from other donors' samples. Sequencing was done on a sample of PBMCs. This chain connects TRBV10-1 to TRBJ2-5, with 8 bases that match TRBD1. CDR3 DNA: TGCGCCAGCAGTTTACGGGACAGGAGGGAGACCCAGTACTTC. Amino acids: CASSLRDRRETQYF.